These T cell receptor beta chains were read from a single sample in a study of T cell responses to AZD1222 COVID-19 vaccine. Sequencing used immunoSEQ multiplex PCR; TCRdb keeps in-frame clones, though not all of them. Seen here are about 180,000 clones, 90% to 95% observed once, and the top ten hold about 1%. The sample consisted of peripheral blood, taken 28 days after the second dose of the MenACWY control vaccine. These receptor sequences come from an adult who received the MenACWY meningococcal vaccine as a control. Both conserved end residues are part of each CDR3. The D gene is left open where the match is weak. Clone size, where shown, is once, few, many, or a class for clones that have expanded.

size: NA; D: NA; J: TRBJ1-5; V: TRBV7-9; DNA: TGTGCCAGCAGCTTAGACACTCTCAATCAGCCCCAGCATTTT; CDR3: CASSLDTLNQPQHF
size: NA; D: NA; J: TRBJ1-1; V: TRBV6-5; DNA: TGTGCCATCGTGGGGGGACCGATGAACACTGAAGCTTTCTTT; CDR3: CAIVGGPMNTEAFF
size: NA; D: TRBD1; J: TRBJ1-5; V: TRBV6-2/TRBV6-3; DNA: TGTGCCAGCAGTTACGGGACAGGGGTTAGCAATCAGCCCCAGCATTTT; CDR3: CASSYGTGVSNQPQHF
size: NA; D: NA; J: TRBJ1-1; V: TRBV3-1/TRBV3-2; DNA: TGTGCCAGCAGCCCCAGTGGGCGGAACACTGAAGCTTTCTTT; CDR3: CASSPSGRNTEAFF
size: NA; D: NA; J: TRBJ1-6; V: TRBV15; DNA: TGTGCCACCAGCGAATTCCCGGGCGCCAATTCACCCCTCCACTTT; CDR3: CATSEFPGANSPLHF
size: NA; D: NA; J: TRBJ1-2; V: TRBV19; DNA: TGTGCCAGTAGTATTAAAATCAACTATGGCTACACCTTC; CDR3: CASSIKINYGYTF
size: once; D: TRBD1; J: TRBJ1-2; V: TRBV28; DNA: TGTGCCAGCCGGGACAGAAACTATGGCTACACCTTC; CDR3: CASRDRNYGYTF
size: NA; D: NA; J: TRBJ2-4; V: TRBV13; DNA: TGTGCCAGCAGCCCAACCAGGGACCCAAATCTAGCCAAAAACATTCAGTACTTC; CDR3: CASSPTRDPNLAKNIQYF
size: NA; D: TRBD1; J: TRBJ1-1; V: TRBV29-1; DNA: TGCAGCGTCGCACAGGCGGCAGGGGGCTGGTCAACAAATGAACACACTGAAGCTTTCTTT; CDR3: CSVAQAAGGWSTNEHTEAFF
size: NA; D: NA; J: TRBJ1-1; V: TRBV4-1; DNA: TGCGCCAGCAGCCAAGGCCGGACGTTAACCACTGAAGCTTTCTTT; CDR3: CASSQGRTLTTEAFF
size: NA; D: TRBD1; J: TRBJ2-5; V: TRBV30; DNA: TGTGCCTGGGGGGGGACAGGGGAGACCCAGTACTTC; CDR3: CAWGGTGETQYF
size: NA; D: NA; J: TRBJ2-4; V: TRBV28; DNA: TGTGCCAGCAGTTTCAGCTTGACTCTAGCCAAAAACATTCAGTACTTC; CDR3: CASSFSLTLAKNIQYF
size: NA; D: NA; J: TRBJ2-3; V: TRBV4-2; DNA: TGTGCCAGCAGCCCCCTTCAGGGGGGTGGTACAGATACGCAGTATTTT; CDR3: CASSPLQGGGTDTQYF
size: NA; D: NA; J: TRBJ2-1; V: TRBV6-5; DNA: TGTGCCAGCAGTTACTTTGGCTCCTACAATGAGCAGTTCTTC; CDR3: CASSYFGSYNEQFF
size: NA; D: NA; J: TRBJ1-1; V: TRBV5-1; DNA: TGCGCCAGCAGCTCTTTGACAACTAACACTGAAGCTTTCTTT; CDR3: CASSSLTTNTEAFF
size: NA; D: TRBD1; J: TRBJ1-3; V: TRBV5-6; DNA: TGTGCCAGCAGCCGCCCAGGGGGTTACTCTGGAAACACCATATATTTT; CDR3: CASSRPGGYSGNTIYF
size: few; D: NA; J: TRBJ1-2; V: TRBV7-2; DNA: TGTGCCAGCAGCTTAGTCAGAGAAAACTTCGGCGGCTACACCTTC; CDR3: CASSLVRENFGGYTF
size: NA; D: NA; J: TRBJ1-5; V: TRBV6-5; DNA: TGTGCCAGTAGCCAGGGGCGCGAGGGTCAGCCCCAGCATTTT; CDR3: CASSQGREGQPQHF
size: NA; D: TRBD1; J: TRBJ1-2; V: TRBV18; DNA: TGTGCCAGCTCACCAGGTTCCGGGACAGACTATGGCTACACCTTC; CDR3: CASSPGSGTDYGYTF
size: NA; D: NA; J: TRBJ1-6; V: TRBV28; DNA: TGTGCCAGCGGATTAGGACGGGGAGATTCACCCCTCCACTTT; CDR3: CASGLGRGDSPLHF
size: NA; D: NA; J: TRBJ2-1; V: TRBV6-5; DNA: TGTGCCAGCAGTCAGATCCAGGGATCCAGGAATGAGCAGTTCTTC; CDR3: CASSQIQGSRNEQFF
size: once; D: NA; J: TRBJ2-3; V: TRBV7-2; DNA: TGTGCCAGCAGGGGGAACACAGATACGCAGTATTTT; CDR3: CASRGNTDTQYF
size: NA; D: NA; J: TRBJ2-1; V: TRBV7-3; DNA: TGTGCCAGCAGCCCAGGCAGGGACTTAGAGCAGTTCTTC; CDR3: CASSPGRDLEQFF
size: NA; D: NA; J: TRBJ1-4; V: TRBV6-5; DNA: TGTGCCAGCAGTTACTCCACCACGGGGGCTAGAGAAAAACTGTTTTTT; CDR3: CASSYSTTGAREKLFF
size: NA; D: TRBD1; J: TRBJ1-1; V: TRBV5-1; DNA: TGCGCCAGCAGCTCCGACAGGGGGCTTACTGAAGCTTTCTTT; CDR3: CASSSDRGLTEAFF